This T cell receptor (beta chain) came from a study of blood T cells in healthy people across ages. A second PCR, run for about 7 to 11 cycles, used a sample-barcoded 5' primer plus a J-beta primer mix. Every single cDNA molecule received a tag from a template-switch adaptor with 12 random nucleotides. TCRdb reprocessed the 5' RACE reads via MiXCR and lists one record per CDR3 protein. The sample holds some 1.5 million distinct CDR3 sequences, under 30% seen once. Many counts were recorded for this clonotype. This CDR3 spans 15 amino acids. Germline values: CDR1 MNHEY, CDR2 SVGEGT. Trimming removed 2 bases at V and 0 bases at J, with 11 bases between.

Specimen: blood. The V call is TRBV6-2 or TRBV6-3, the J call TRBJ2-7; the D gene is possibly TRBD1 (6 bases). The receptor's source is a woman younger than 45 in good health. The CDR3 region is CASSYAPDSSYEQYF. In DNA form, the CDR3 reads TGTGCCAGCAGTTACGCCCCGGACAGCTCCTACGAGCAGTACTTC.